This T cell receptor beta chain stems from a study of vaccination effects on CD4 cells after COVID-19. General study results and limits: Researchers reported few convalescent patients and no early post-infection timepoints in the study. Marked clonal contraction of infection- and vaccine-induced clones was seen late after vaccination. Healthy vaccinees' vaccine-induced clones included only 1 of 255 cross-reacting with common cold coronaviruses.

Profiled with immunoSEQ multiplex PCR; TCRdb holds only in-frame clones, not every one. The table has roughly 67,000 clones, around 76% seen once. Pools of viral peptides were used by the ViraFEST assay to expand antigen-specific CD4+ T cells ahead of sequencing. At the end of 9 to 11 days of culture, CD4+ T cells were isolated. Recipients of the vaccine had no prior SARS-CoV-2 infection and negative nucleocapsid antibodies. In culture with 9.5 to 10 IU/ml IL-2 and roughly 9.3 ug/ml peptides, PBMC were grown at some 2 million per well. Comments on this clone: The antigen remains unidentified.

The CDR3 has 15 amino acids. The V and J ends lost 0 bases and 2 bases respectively, with 10 bases between them. In germline, CDR1 is SGDLS, CDR2 YYNGEE. The sequence was obtained from a human donor who received a COVID-19 vaccine. The chain recombines TRBV9 with TRBJ2-3; D possibly corresponds to TRBD2 (6 bases). The specimen comprised CD4+ T cells from PBMCs cultured with SARS-CoV-2 spike peptides, sampled before COVID-19 vaccination. The CDR3 coding sequence is TGTGCCAGCAGCGTAGTGGGACTGGCCACAGATACGCAGTATTTT. Amino acids: CASSVVGLATDTQYF.